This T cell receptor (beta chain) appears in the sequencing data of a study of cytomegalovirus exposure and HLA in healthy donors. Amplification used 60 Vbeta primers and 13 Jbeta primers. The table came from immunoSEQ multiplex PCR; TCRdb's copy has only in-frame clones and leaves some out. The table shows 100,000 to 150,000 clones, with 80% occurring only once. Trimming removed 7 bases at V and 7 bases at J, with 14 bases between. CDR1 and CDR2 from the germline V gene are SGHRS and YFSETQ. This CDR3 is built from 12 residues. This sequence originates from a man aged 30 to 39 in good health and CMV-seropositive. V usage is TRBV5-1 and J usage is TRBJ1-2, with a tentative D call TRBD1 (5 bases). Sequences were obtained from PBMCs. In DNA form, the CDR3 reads TGCGCCAGCGGCGGGGGACCGGGTGGCTACACCTTC. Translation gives CASGGGPGGYTF.